What follows are 27 T cell receptor beta chains derived from one specimen sequenced in a study of patients and donors after allogeneic stem cell transplantation. MiXCR, run by TCRdb on the RT-PCR reads, gives a single entry per CDR3 protein. The table lists approximately 170,000 distinct CDR3 sequences, approximately 30% of them singletons. Sequenced material: blood, either unsorted or a sorted T cell fraction (not recorded which). The receptors come from a human donor who was either an allogeneic HSCT recipient or a stem cell or donor lymphocyte infusion donor (not recorded which). It is not recorded whose cells these are; they may come from a transplant donor.

This clonotype was seen ten or more times. V usage is TRBV6-5 and J usage is TRBJ1-2, with D maybe TRBD1 (5 bases). From germline, CDR1 is MNHEY and CDR2 SVGAGI. V lost 6 bases, J lost 7 bases, and 18 bases lay in between. The CDR3 runs 14 residues. The CDR3 reads CASSLTGQRVGYTF. The DNA for the CDR3 is TGTGCCAGCAGCCTAACCGGACAAAGAGTTGGCTACACCTTC.

The J gene is TRBJ2-2, the V gene TRBV7-9; D gene uncertain. The germline V gene has CDR1 SEHNR and CDR2 FQNEAQ (reference sequence). The CDR3 has 14 amino acids. V lost 2 bases and J 1 base, leaving 5 bases between the germline ends. CDR3 sequence (DNA): TGTGCCAGCAGCTTATTTCTGAACACCGGGGAGCTGTTTTTT. Translation gives CASSLFLNTGELFF.

The J gene is TRBJ2-2, the V gene TRBV6-2 or TRBV6-3; D gene ambiguous. V dropped 5 bases and J dropped 1 base, with 14 bases sitting between them. Germline loops: CDR1 MNHEY, CDR2 SVGEGT. The CDR3 length is 16 residues. Here the CDR3 DNA reads TGTGCCAGCAGTCCTGCCTCGTCTTTGAACACCGGGGAGCTGTTTTTT. The encoded protein is CASSPASSLNTGELFF.

This clonotype turned up a few times. The V and J genes are TRBV12-3 or TRBV12-4 and TRBJ2-5; 9 positions match TRBD1. The CDR3 runs 15 residues. V dropped 4 bases and J dropped 2; count of bases not matched to a gene: 5. In DNA form, the CDR3 reads TGTGCCAGCAGTTCACCCGGGACAGGGCAAGAGACCCAGTACTTC. Translation gives CASSSPGTGQETQYF.

This clonotype was recorded a few times. The J gene is TRBJ1-2, the V gene TRBV9; possibly TRBD1 for D (5 bases). The V gene's germline CDR1 is SGDLS and CDR2 YYNGEE. This CDR3 is built from 14 residues. The V gene lost 5 bases and the J gene lost 6 bases, with 17 bases spanning the gap. The CDR3 loop is CASRSRDGRDGYTF. In DNA form, the CDR3 reads TGTGCCAGCAGATCGCGGGACGGAAGAGATGGCTACACCTTC.

V is TRBV7-2 and J is TRBJ2-5; no definite D call. CDR1 and CDR2 (germline): SGHTA, FQGNSA. V lost 4 bases, J lost 2 bases, and 11 bases lay in between. The CDR3 is 14 amino acids. The CDR3 sequence: CASSWDRQQETQYF. CDR3 DNA sequence: TGTGCCAGCAGCTGGGATCGGCAACAAGAGACCCAGTACTTC.

Written as DNA, the CDR3 is TGTGCCTTTAGCGGGGTCGGGGAGCAGTTCTTC. As protein: CAFSGVGEQFF. This chain uses TRBV30 with TRBJ2-1; 8 positions match TRBD2. Germline CDR1 is GTSNPN and CDR2 is SVGIG (reference sequence). The trim removed 7 bases at V and 10 bases at J, leaving 6 bases unmatched. The CDR3 covers 11 residues. Supplemented by reference TRBV30 and TRBJ2-1, the full variable domain reads SQTIHQWPATLVQPVGSPLSLECTVEGTSNPNLYWYRQAAGRGLQLLFYSVGIGQISSEVPQNLSASRPQDRQFILSSKKLLLSDSGFYLCAFSGVGEQFFGPGTRLTVL.

The chain recombines TRBV24-1 with TRBJ2-5, with D possibly matching TRBD2 (5 bases). The V end lost 3 bases, the J end lost 3 bases, and 13 bases lay between the germline ends. Germline V gene sequence: CDR1 KGHDR, CDR2 SFDVKD. The CDR3 runs to 15 residues. The CDR3 bases are TGTGCCACCAGTGATCCAGGAGGTAGGGAAGAGACCCAGTACTTC. Its protein is CATSDPGGREETQYF.

The gene calls are TRBV6-2 or TRBV6-3 and TRBJ1-1; D remains ambiguous. The CDR3 loop spans 13 amino acids. Germline V gives CDR1 MNHEY, CDR2 SVGEGT. Trimming pared 7 bases from V and 5 bases from J, leaving 14 bases between. The CDR3 here is CASKDHGKTEAFF. DNA for the CDR3: TGTGCCAGCAAGGATCATGGGAAAACTGAAGCTTTCTTT.

A few counts support this clonotype. J is TRBJ1-1 and V is TRBV29-1; no definite D call. The CDR3 extends over 11 amino acids. Between the trimmed V and J ends, which lost 5 bases and 0 bases, there was a span of 4 bases. CDR1 and CDR2 from the germline V gene are SQVTM and ANQGSEA. CDR3 loop: CSVHMNTEAFF. CDR3 DNA sequence: TGCAGCGTTCACATGAACACTGAAGCTTTCTTT.

The sample holds a few counts of this clonotype. The chain links TRBV25-1 to TRBJ2-5, with D possibly being TRBD2 (6 bases). V was clipped by 5 bases and J by 4 bases, with 14 bases between them. The CDR3 runs to 14 residues. Germline values: CDR1 MGHDK, CDR2 SYGVNS. In DNA form, the CDR3 reads TGTGCCAGCAGTCCCCCCGGCGGGGTAGAGACCCAGTACTTC. Residues: CASSPPGGVETQYF.

This clonotype occurred a few times. The chain employs TRBV6-2 or TRBV6-3 and TRBJ1-5; TRBD1 matches at 8 bases. CDR3 size: 16 residues. V was pared by 8 bases and J by 3 bases, with 12 bases of the junction left unmatched. Germline V gives CDR1 MNHEY, CDR2 SVGEGT. CDR3 amino acids: CASHPGGRRDNQPQHF. CDR3 nucleotide sequence: TGTGCCAGCCATCCAGGGGGCAGACGGGACAATCAGCCCCAGCATTTT.

The table lists this clonotype with a few counts. The chain employs TRBV28 and TRBJ1-2; the D gene is possibly TRBD1 (6 bases). The length of the CDR3 is 14 residues. Germline V gives CDR1 MDHEN, CDR2 SYDVKM. V lost 6 bases to trimming and J lost 4 bases, with 15 bases between them. CDR3 in amino acids: CASSTGTSRYGYTF. The CDR3 DNA reads TGTGCCAGCAGCACAGGGACATCACGCTATGGCTACACCTTC.

V usage is TRBV7-9 and J usage is TRBJ2-7; D possibly corresponds to TRBD1 (6 bases). V was pared by 4 bases and J by 1 base, with 23 bases between. This CDR3 has 18 residues. Germline assignment: CDR1 SEHNR and CDR2 FQNEAQ (reference sequence). This CDR3 is CASSSPLPGAGASYEQYF. CDR3 in DNA: TGTGCCAGCAGCTCCCCCCTCCCTGGCGCAGGGGCGTCCTACGAGCAGTACTTC. Supplemented by reference TRBV7-9 and TRBJ2-7, the full variable domain reads DTGVSQNPRHKITKRGQNVTFRCDPISEHNRLYWYRQTLGQGPEFLTYFQNEAQLEKSRLLSDRFSAERPKGSFSTLEIQRTEQGDSAMYLCASSSPLPGAGASYEQYFGPGTRLTVT.

This rearrangement joins TRBV3-1 to TRBJ2-1; 14 positions agree with TRBD2. The length of the CDR3 is 16 residues. The junction had 7 bases not matched to a gene; V was cut back by 5 bases and J by 7 bases. Germline assignment: CDR1 LGHDT and CDR2 YNNKEL (reference sequence). In DNA form, the CDR3 reads TGTGCCAGCAGCTTCCCGGGACTAGCGGGAGCGAATGAGCAGTTCTTC. It encodes CASSFPGLAGANEQFF.

The chain couples TRBV12-3 or TRBV12-4 to TRBJ1-5; tentatively, D is TRBD1 (5 bases). V lost 9 bases to trimming and J lost 0 bases, with 15 bases between them. The CDR3 totals 15 residues. The CDR3 here is CASAPGRNSNQPQHF. CDR3 coding DNA: TGTGCCAGTGCCCCGGGACGTAATAGCAATCAGCCCCAGCATTTT.

The V call is TRBV7-9, the J call TRBJ2-2; TRBD2 might be the D (6 bases). This CDR3 has 18 amino acids. CDR1 and CDR2 (germline): SEHNR, FQNEAQ (reference sequence). Trimming took off 1 base at V and 0 bases at J, with 15 bases between the two ends. Here the CDR3 reads CASSLGSLGRPNTGELFF. In DNA form, the CDR3 reads TGTGCCAGCAGCTTAGGTTCGTTGGGGAGGCCGAACACCGGGGAGCTGTTTTTT. Based on the CDR3 plus reference TRBV7-9 and TRBJ2-2, the full variable domain is DTGVSQNPRHKITKRGQNVTFRCDPISEHNRLYWYRQTLGQGPEFLTYFQNEAQLEKSRLLSDRFSAERPKGSFSTLEIQRTEQGDSAMYLCASSLGSLGRPNTGELFFGEGSRLTVL.

This clonotype occurred once. A much larger clone lies a single base off, so this may be a read error. The CDR3 reads CSANDRAGYGYTF. The CDR3 nucleotides are TGCAGCGCAAACGACAGGGCGGGGTATGGCTACACCTTC. The chain combines TRBV29-1 with TRBJ1-2; 7 nucleotides align to TRBD1. The CDR3 sequence is 13 residues long. Losses at the gene ends were 7 bases for V and 5 bases for J; bases not matched to a gene: 10. Germline CDR1 SQVTM, CDR2 ANQGSEA.

The rearrangement links TRBV20-1 to TRBJ2-2; D gene ambiguous. In germline, CDR1 is DFQATT, CDR2 SNEGSKA (reference sequence). There are 14 residues in the CDR3. V dropped 4 bases and J dropped 1 base, with 10 bases sitting between them. CDR3 sequence reads: CSAILQMNTGELFF. The CDR3 DNA follows: TGCAGTGCTATTCTGCAGATGAACACCGGGGAGCTGTTTTTT.

V is TRBV12-3 or TRBV12-4 and J is TRBJ2-7, with 7 nucleotides matching TRBD1. J lost 3 bases, V lost 9 bases, and 5 bases had no gene match. CDR3 length: 12 amino acids. CDR3 residues: CASCRDSYEQYF. The CDR3 DNA reads TGTGCCAGTTGCCGGGACAGCTACGAGCAGTACTTC.

The rearrangement joins TRBV4-1 to TRBJ2-1; D is uncertain. The CDR3 spans 13 residues. The ends were cut back, 1 base at V and 8 bases at J, with 9 bases in the middle. Looked up from germline, CDR1 is MGHRA and CDR2 is YSYEKL. In DNA form, the CDR3 reads TGCGCCAGCAGCCAAGTTGCCGGCGATGAGCAGTTCTTC. Translating gives CASSQVAGDEQFF.

This clonotype occurred a few times. The V gene is TRBV30, the J gene TRBJ1-2, with D possibly TRBD1 on 6 matching bases. Germline assignment: CDR1 GTSNPN and CDR2 SVGIG (reference sequence). Trimming removed 8 bases at V and 0 bases at J, with 16 bases between. The CDR3 loop spans 14 amino acids. CDR3 in DNA: TGTGCCCTAGAAGGACGGACAGCTAACTATGGCTACACCTTC. Its protein is CALEGRTANYGYTF.

V is TRBV5-1 and J is TRBJ2-1; 10 nucleotides match TRBD2. The germline gives CDR1 SGHRS, CDR2 YFSETQ. The J segment lost 9 bases and the V segment lost 0 bases, leaving 9 bases of the junction unmatched. The CDR3 sequence is 16 residues long. Here the CDR3 reads CASSLVVSGRAPEQFF. The CDR3 bases are TGCGCCAGCAGCTTGGTGGTCAGCGGGAGGGCCCCTGAGCAGTTCTTC.

V usage is TRBV4-3 and J usage is TRBJ1-6; D remains unclear. Trimming took 5 bases from V and 13 from J, leaving 9 bases between them. The CDR3 is 11 amino acids. Germline V gene lookup returns CDR1 LGHNA and CDR2 YSLEER. CDR3 in DNA: TGCGCCAGCAGCAGGGAGTCCCCCCTCCACTTT. Protein sequence: CASSRESPLHF.

This chain links TRBV7-6 with TRBJ1-4; D is possibly TRBD1 (6 bases). The V end was cut by 3 bases, the J end by 8 bases, with 13 bases between. The germline CDR1 and CDR2 sequences are SGHVS and FNYEAQ. The CDR3 has 14 amino acids. CDR3 sequence reads: CASSFGGSREKLFF. CDR3 nucleotide sequence: TGTGCCAGCAGCTTCGGGGGCTCGAGGGAAAAACTGTTTTTT.

The chain employs TRBV5-1 and TRBJ1-5, with TRBD1 matching 8 bases. J lost 5 bases, V lost 2 bases, and 9 bases had no gene match. This CDR3 is built from 16 residues. The germline V gene encodes CDR1 SGHRS and CDR2 YFSETQ. CDR3 region: CASSFTGGGLHQPQHF. The CDR3 DNA is TGCGCCAGCAGCTTCACAGGGGGAGGTCTCCATCAGCCCCAGCATTTT.

This clonotype was observed a few times. CDR3 coding DNA: TGCGCCAGCAGCCAAGTAGGAATGAATGAGCAGTTCTTC. Translated: CASSQVGMNEQFF. The rearrangement uses TRBV4-3 and TRBJ2-1; no reliable D call. CDR3 length: 13 residues. CDR1 is LGHNA and CDR2 is YSLEER in the germline V gene. Trimming cost V 1 base and J 7 bases, with 8 bases left between them.